These 24 T cell receptor beta chains were all obtained from the same sample, sequenced in a study of cytomegalovirus exposure and HLA in healthy donors. The PCR used 60 Vbeta and 13 Jbeta primers. Assay: immunoSEQ multiplex PCR; the TCRdb copy retains only in-frame clones and omits some. The sample records over 130,000 clones, roughly 90% being singletons. Sequencing used PBMCs. These receptors all stem from a woman aged 40 to 49 in good health and CMV-seronegative.

The rearrangement uses TRBV7-9 and TRBJ2-7; D gene ambiguous. Germline CDR1 reads SEHNR; CDR2 reads FQNEAQ (reference sequence). This CDR3 region has 16 residues. V lost 3 bases and J lost 2, with 17 bases in between. CDR3 protein: CASSFPPGDSTYEQYF. CDR3 bases: TGTGCCAGCAGCTTTCCTCCTGGCGACTCGACCTACGAGCAGTACTTC.

The chain employs TRBV6-1 and TRBJ1-4; D gene unclear. V shed 0 bases and J shed 13 bases, with 15 bases lying between them. In germline, CDR1 is MNHNS, CDR2 SASEGT. This CDR3 contains 14 residues. The CDR3 region is CASSEAWSGSRLFF. CDR3 in DNA: TGTGCCAGCAGTGAAGCGTGGAGTGGGTCAAGACTGTTTTTT.

The chain carries TRBV5-4 and TRBJ2-3; TRBD2 matches at 7 bases. V gave up 6 bases and J gave up 0 bases; unmatched junction bases: 10. From germline, CDR1 is SGHNT and CDR2 YYREEE (reference sequence). The CDR3 sequence is 16 residues long. This chain's CDR3 is CASKQLGGSSTDTQYF. The CDR3 DNA reads as TGTGCCAGCAAACAATTGGGGGGGAGTAGCACAGATACGCAGTATTTT.

As DNA, the CDR3 is TGCGCCAGCAGCCAAGACAGAGCGGGAGTTCTAGATACGCAGTATTTT. It encodes CASSQDRAGVLDTQYF. The chain carries TRBV4-3 and TRBJ2-3; TRBD2 matches 8 bases. Germline CDR1 and CDR2: LGHNA and YSLEER. Trimming at V came to 0 bases and at J to 5 bases, leaving 7 bases not matched to a gene. The CDR3 runs to 16 residues.

The chain carries TRBV5-1 and TRBJ2-1, with TRBD2 matching 7 bases. CDR1 is SGHRS and CDR2 is YFSETQ in the germline V gene. V shed 4 bases and J 6 bases; nucleotides not matched to a gene: 4. This CDR3 region has 13 residues. In DNA form, the CDR3 reads TGCGCCAGCAGCCATCGACTAGCCAATGAGCAGTTCTTC. As protein: CASSHRLANEQFF.

The chain has TRBV5-1 and TRBJ2-5; D gene uncertain. CDR3 size: 11 residues. Trimming took off 0 bases at V and 7 bases at J, with 4 bases between the two ends. Germline V gene sequence: CDR1 SGHRS, CDR2 YFSETQ. CDR3 sequence: CASSLGRTQYF. The CDR3 coding sequence is TGCGCCAGCAGCTTGGGTCGGACCCAGTACTTC.

V usage is TRBV10-3 and J usage is TRBJ2-7; no reliable D call. The germline V gene has CDR1 ENHRY and CDR2 SYGVKD. This CDR3 is built from 14 residues. Trimming cost V 7 bases and J 3 bases, with 16 bases left between them. The CDR3 loop is CAIKKSRDVYEQYF. CDR3 DNA sequence: TGTGCCATCAAAAAGAGCCGCGATGTCTACGAGCAGTACTTC.

The chain uses TRBV5-5 and TRBJ2-3; 7 nucleotides align to TRBD1. The trim removed 4 bases at V and 3 bases at J, leaving 5 bases unmatched. The germline CDR1 and CDR2 sequences are SGHKS and YYEKEE (reference sequence). The CDR3 has 14 residues. DNA of the CDR3: TGTGCCAGCAGCGGGGAACAGGGGACAGATACGCAGTATTTT. This sequence encodes CASSGEQGTDTQYF.

In DNA, the CDR3 is TGTGCCATCAGTGGGATAGAGGGGGCGGGAGGAGGTACGCAGTATTTT. Its protein product is CAISGIEGAGGGTQYF. V is TRBV10-3 and J is TRBJ2-3; a weak D match, TRBD2 (8 bases). Trimming stripped 4 bases from V and 8 bases from J, with 22 bases between. Germline lookup yields CDR1 ENHRY and CDR2 SYGVKD. The CDR3 contains 16 residues.

CDR3 nucleotide sequence: TGTGCCAGCAGCTCGGGACTAGCGGGAGTCGATGAGCAGTTCTTC. It codes for CASSSGLAGVDEQFF. V and J are TRBV7-9 and TRBJ2-1, with 14 bases that match TRBD2. The CDR3 runs 15 residues. The germline CDR1 and CDR2 sequences are SEHNR and FQNEAQ (reference sequence). The V and J ends lost 4 bases and 8 bases, in that order; junction bases with no gene match: 4.

The chain recombines TRBV6-1 with TRBJ2-1; 11 bases fit TRBD2. V lost 6 bases and J lost 2; bases outside the gene matches: 3. The germline V gene encodes CDR1 MNHNS and CDR2 SASEGT. The CDR3 covers 15 residues. The CDR3, as DNA: TGTGCCAGCAGAGTAGCGGGAGGGCCCTACAATGAGCAGTTCTTC. Protein: CASRVAGGPYNEQFF.

The sample holds a few counts of this clone. The chain has TRBV7-2 and TRBJ2-1; D is ambiguous. Trimming removed 1 base at V and 8 bases at J, with 9 bases between. This CDR3 region has 13 residues. CDR1 is SGHTA and CDR2 is FQGNSA in the germline V gene. CDR3 coding DNA: TGTGCCAGCAGCTTAGTCAGGTTGGATGAGCAGTTCTTC. Its protein product is CASSLVRLDEQFF.

Note on this clone: Its ends do not fully match the called genes, so a read error is possible. The chain employs TRBV7-9 and TRBJ2-6; D gene unclear. Germline V CDR1 and CDR2: SEHNR, FQNEAQ (reference sequence). This CDR3 contains 15 residues. This CDR3 is CSSSLGDSGANVLTF. The CDR3 nucleotides are TGTTCCAGCAGCTTAGGAGACTCTGGGGCCAACGTCCTGACTTTC. The entire variable domain, with the rest obtained from reference TRBV7-9 and TRBJ2-6, is as follows: DTGVSQNPRHKITKRGQNVTFRCDPISEHNRLYWYRQTLGQGPEFLTYFQNEAQLEKSRLLSDRFSAERPKGSFSTLEIQRTEQGDSAMYLCSSSLGDSGANVLTFGAGSRLTVL.

This chain connects TRBV9 to TRBJ2-3; TRBD2 matches at 11 bases. Germline CDR1 and CDR2: SGDLS and YYNGEE. With 3 bases clipped from V and 6 bases from J, the junction kept 9 bases outside the gene matches. This CDR3 is 16 amino acids long. The CDR3 here is CASSAKLAGDWDTQYF. The CDR3 DNA is TGTGCCAGCAGCGCCAAACTAGCGGGAGATTGGGATACGCAGTATTTT.

This chain links TRBV5-8 with TRBJ1-2; tentative D call: TRBD1 (6 bases). Trimming pared 0 bases from V and 2 bases from J, leaving 11 bases between. From germline, CDR1 is SGHTS and CDR2 YDEGEE. This CDR3 contains 15 residues. CDR3 nucleotide sequence: TGTGCCAGCAGCTTGGGGGGACAACGAAACTATGGCTACACCTTC. Amino acids: CASSLGGQRNYGYTF.

The rearrangement joins TRBV11-3 to TRBJ1-2; possibly TRBD1 for D (6 bases). V shed 4 bases and J shed 6 bases, with 12 bases lying between them. From germline, CDR1 is SGHNT and CDR2 YENEEA. The length of the CDR3 is 13 residues. The CDR3 DNA is TGTGCCAGCAGCTACAGGGCTGAGGATGGCTACACCTTC. It yields the protein CASSYRAEDGYTF. The variable domain in full, completed from reference TRBV11-3 and TRBJ1-2, reads EAGVVQSPRYKIIEKKQPVAFWCNPISGHNTLYWYLQNLGQGPELLIRYENEEAVDDSQLPKDRFSAERLKGVDSTLKIQPAELGDSAVYLCASSYRAEDGYTFGSGTRLTVV.

The gene calls are TRBV7-2 and TRBJ2-3, with 7 nucleotides matching TRBD1. Looked up from germline, CDR1 is SGHTA and CDR2 is FQGNSA. V gave up 5 bases and J gave up 0 bases; unmatched junction bases: 5. CDR3 size: 15 residues. The CDR3 DNA reads TGTGCCAGCAGCCGGGGACAGACCAGCACAGATACGCAGTATTTT. Its translation: CASSRGQTSTDTQYF.

V gene TRBV29-1 combines with J gene TRBJ1-4; D unresolved. Germline values: CDR1 SQVTM, CDR2 ANQGSEA. The CDR3 sequence is 16 residues long. Trimming cost V 6 bases and J 3 bases, with 20 bases left between them. The CDR3 is CSVDGLQPAANEKLFF. The CDR3, as DNA: TGCAGCGTGGACGGACTCCAGCCGGCGGCTAATGAAAAACTGTTTTTT.

The chain carries TRBV7-2 and TRBJ1-5; 9 bases match TRBD1. The V gene end was trimmed by 3 bases and the J gene end by 7 bases; junction bases not matched to a gene: 4. The CDR3 runs 14 residues. Germline V lookup: CDR1 SGHTA, CDR2 FQGNSA. The CDR3 bases are TGTGCCAGCAGCTTCGGACAGGGGAGACAGCCCCAGCATTTT. Translating it yields CASSFGQGRQPQHF.

This clone was seen only once. The rearrangement joins TRBV28 to TRBJ1-2; D unresolved. The germline V gene encodes CDR1 MDHEN and CDR2 SYDVKM. Trimming shortened V by 7 bases and J by 0 bases, and 6 bases separated the two germline ends. The CDR3 spans 12 residues. In nucleotides, the CDR3 is TGTGCCAGCAAGAACACTAACTATGGCTACACCTTC. Residues: CASKNTNYGYTF.

The chain joins TRBV9 to TRBJ1-3; D gene ambiguous. V lost 0 bases, J lost 3 bases, and 7 bases lay in between. In germline, CDR1 is SGDLS, CDR2 YYNGEE. The CDR3 extends over 14 amino acids. As DNA, the CDR3 is TGTGCCAGCAGCGTAGGCAGGCTTGGAAACACCATATATTTT. Translation gives CASSVGRLGNTIYF.

V and J are TRBV6-1 and TRBJ2-3; the D is unclear. V was trimmed by 6 bases and J by 3 bases, leaving 10 bases between them. The CDR3 runs 13 residues. CDR1 MNHNS and CDR2 SASEGT come from the germline V gene. The CDR3 DNA is TGTGCCAGCAGGCCTAGTACAACAGATACGCAGTATTTT. This gives the protein CASRPSTTDTQYF.

V gene TRBV5-4 combines with J gene TRBJ2-6, with TRBD2 as a possible D gene (6 bases). The germline V and J ends were trimmed by 7 bases and 0 bases, with 11 bases remaining between them. Germline lookup yields CDR1 SGHNT and CDR2 YYREEE (reference sequence). This CDR3 contains 15 residues. CDR3 DNA: TGTGCCAGCTACGCGGGAAGCTCTGGGGCCAACGTCCTGACTTTC. Encoded protein: CASYAGSSGANVLTF.

The V gene is TRBV6-1, the J gene TRBJ2-3; D might be TRBD1 (5 bases). The germline V gene has CDR1 MNHNS and CDR2 SASEGT. The V end was cut by 4 bases, the J end by 3 bases, with 8 bases between. This CDR3 is 13 amino acids long. CDR3 sequence reads: CASSAGWTDTQYF. The CDR3, as DNA: TGTGCCAGCAGTGCAGGGTGGACAGATACGCAGTATTTT.